This is a list of T cell receptor beta chains from one sample in a study of identical twins. TCRdb called the 5' RACE reads again in MiXCR, with one record for every CDR3 protein. Found here are approximately 700,000 distinct CDR3 sequences, approximately 6% of them singletons; the top ten hold around 1.9%. Sequencing used naive T cells sorted from blood. The receptors were gathered from a man between 18 and 29 years old in good health. CDR3s include the opening cysteine and the closing phenylalanine or tryptophan. A D gene is named only where the DNA matches it firmly. Clone size is shown for a subset of rows, as once, few, many or a class of expanded clone.

d_call clone_size j_call v_call cdr3_nt cdr3_aa
- few TRBJ2-6 TRBV18 TGTGCCAGCTCACCAGGGGTTGGGGTCGCCGGGGCCAACGTCCTGACTTTC CASSPGVGVAGANVLTF
- few TRBJ2-1 TRBV21-1 TGTGCCAGCAGCAGTTTGGGACAGGGGTCTAGGTTGATAACCGATGAGCAGTTCTTC CASSSLGQGSRLITDEQFF
- many TRBJ1-6 TRBV12-3/TRBV12-4 TGTGCCAGCAGCCGCAGAGGGGCAGGTCTTTCATCACCCCTCCACTTT CASSRRGAGLSSPLHF
TRBD1 many TRBJ2-7 TRBV20-1 TGCAGTGCGCATCCGCGACAGGGGACCTACTACGAGCAGTACTTC CSAHPRQGTYYEQYF
TRBD1 few TRBJ1-2 TRBV29-1 TGCAGCGTTTTCAGGGGGCTAAGCTATGGCTACACCTTC CSVFRGLSYGYTF
- many TRBJ2-3 TRBV7-9 TGTGCCAGCACCCGATCGCGGTTCGGGACAGATACGCAGTATTTT CASTRSRFGTDTQYF
TRBD1 - TRBJ1-2 TRBV7-2 TGTGCCAGCAGCTTAATTCCCGGGACAGGCTATGGCTACACCTTC CASSLIPGTGYGYTF
TRBD1 few TRBJ2-2 TRBV28 TGTGCCAGCAGCGCGAAGGGACAGGGAGCCGGGGAGCTGTTTTTT CASSAKGQGAGELFF
TRBD1 few TRBJ1-1 TRBV4-3 TGCGCCAGCAGCCAAACAGACAGGGCCGCTGAAGCTTTCTTT CASSQTDRAAEAFF
TRBD2 many TRBJ2-1 TRBV6-2/TRBV6-3 TGTGCCAGCAGTAGGCTAGCGGAGACTAATGAGCAGTTCTTC CASSRLAETNEQFF
- many TRBJ2-1 TRBV5-1 TGCGCCAGCAGCTTGGCCGGGCTAAAGAATGAGCAGTTCTTC CASSLAGLKNEQFF
TRBD2 - TRBJ2-1 TRBV14 TGTGCCAGCAGCCGTAAGGGACTAGCGGGGTACAATGAGCAGTTCTTC CASSRKGLAGYNEQFF
TRBD1 many TRBJ1-1 TRBV29-1 TGCAGCGTTGCCCTGAGGGACAGGACAGTGGCGGCTTTCTTT CSVALRDRTVAAFF
- - TRBJ2-1 TRBV5-6 TGTGCCAGCAGCTTACTCCCGAGCTCCTACAATGAGCAGTTCTTC CASSLLPSSYNEQFF
- - TRBJ2-7 TRBV7-2 TGTGCCAGCAGCCCCCGTGTCCCCTACGAGCAGTACTTC CASSPRVPYEQYF
TRBD1 many TRBJ2-7 TRBV3-1 TGTGCCAGCAGCCAAGGATCCGGGACAGGCTACGAGCAGTACTTC CASSQGSGTGYEQYF
TRBD2 few TRBJ2-1 TRBV6-5 TGTGCCAGCAGTACACGACTAGCGGGGGGGGATGAGCAGTTCTTC CASSTRLAGGDEQFF
- few TRBJ1-2 TRBV7-2 TGTGCCAGCAGCCCCCGGGTCAGGGCCAACTATGGCTACACCTTC CASSPRVRANYGYTF
TRBD1 many TRBJ2-7 TRBV28 TGTGCCAGCAGCTACAGGGGAAGCGGCTACGAGCAGTACTTC CASSYRGSGYEQYF
TRBD1 many TRBJ1-1 TRBV7-8 TGTGCCAGCAGCCTGGGACAGGGGTACACTGAAGCTTTCTTT CASSLGQGYTEAFF
- few TRBJ1-2 TRBV6-5 TGTGCCAGCAGTTACAGCGACAGCCCCTACTATGGCTACACCTTC CASSYSDSPYYGYTF
TRBD1 - TRBJ2-3 TRBV11-2 TGTGCCAGCAGCTCGGGACAGGGGCGGATTTCAGATACGCAGTATTTT CASSSGQGRISDTQYF
- many TRBJ1-2 TRBV29-1 TGCAGCGTTGAGGGGTACCAGGGGTATGGCTACACCTTC CSVEGYQGYGYTF
- many TRBJ2-1 TRBV25-1 TGTGCCAGCGGGGATGCGGCGTATCGGTTCTTC CASGDAAYRFF
- few TRBJ2-1 TRBV30 TGTGCCTGGAGTCCGGACCATCTTGGCTACAATGAGCAGTTCTTC CAWSPDHLGYNEQFF
TRBD1 many TRBJ2-7 TRBV29-1 TGCAGCGTTAACAGGGGGCCCTACGAGCAGTACTTC CSVNRGPYEQYF
TRBD1 - TRBJ2-7 TRBV7-6 TGTGCCAGCAGCTCCTTTAGCGACAGGGGCGAGCAGTACTTC CASSSFSDRGEQYF
TRBD1 many TRBJ2-7 TRBV20-1 TGCAGTACGGGACAGGGGTCGTACGAGCAGTACTTC CSTGQGSYEQYF
- many TRBJ1-1 TRBV5-1 TGCGCCAGCAGCTTGATGGACACTGAAGCTTTCTTT CASSLMDTEAFF
TRBD2 many TRBJ2-1 TRBV12-3/TRBV12-4 TGTGCCAGCAGTACAGGGACGAGCGGGAGATCGGAGCAGTTCTTC CASSTGTSGRSEQFF